This T cell receptor (beta chain) stems from a study of glioma-infiltrating T cells after dendritic cell vaccination (dated by TCRdb to 2015 to 2016). A note on the overall study: A cohort of 15 or so glioblastoma patients from Phase I and II dendritic cell vaccination trials was included, of whom 9 were newly diagnosed and 6 had recurrent disease. Autologous tumor lysate-pulsed dendritic cell vaccination was administered to the patients between the early 2000s and the early 2010s. Three intradermal dendritic cell vaccine injections were administered to patients at biweekly intervals in the arm below the axilla. The vaccine consisted of monocyte-derived dendritic cells cultured seven to eight days with IL-4 and GM-CSF, then pulsed overnight with autologous tumor lysate. Survival after dendritic cell vaccination was correlated with TCR sequencing metrics, such as TIL content and the overlap between tumor and blood repertoires. Deep sequencing of TCR beta CDR3 regions was used to quantify tumor-infiltrating lymphocyte content and compare tumor and blood repertoires in dendritic cell-vaccinated glioblastoma patients. General conclusions and limits of the study: TCR clonality showed no direct relationship with survival, which suggests that a diverse polyclonal response may be important. After dendritic cell vaccination, a higher estimated pretreatment TIL content predicted longer time to progression and longer overall survival. The cohort was small and heterogeneous, only a few patients had full blood and tumor sets, and even fewer had initial-recurrent tumor pairs. The three-group TCR overlap response model was described as speculative and requiring prospective validation.

This clone was counted once. The clone's antigen remains unknown. One base away there is no much larger clone; base qualities are not given. Selection of patients required sufficient residual fresh-frozen tumor tissue and over two years of available survival data. Molecular status otherwise varied across the glioblastoma patients, but none of them carried an isocitrate dehydrogenase mutation. PBMC were collected before vaccination, two weeks after the third vaccination, and at tumor progression if progression occurred. The Qiagen DNeasy Blood extraction Kit was used for extraction of genomic DNA. Ends trimmed: V by 4 bases, J by 8 bases; bases unmatched to a gene: 11. Inclusive of the bounding cysteine and phenylalanine, the CDR3 is 16 residues long. Only the CDR3 portion is preserved as DNA: 48 bases, with reading frame beginning at the first base. The germline V gene sets CDR1 to SGHRS and CDR2 to YFSETQ.

TCRB CDR3 regions were amplified from about 2 ug genomic DNA, or all available DNA if less, using the immunoSEQ assay. The multiplex PCR employed 60 forward primers targeting TCR V beta segments and 13 reverse primers targeting J beta segments. To estimate the number of reads per starting template, synthetic control templates were added to each sample at limiting dilution. The Illumina HiSeq System generated sequencing reads of 87 bp. As for the original processing: To remove PCR and sequencing errors, closely related sequences were merged with a nearest neighbor algorithm. TCR overlap was defined as the percentage of unique tumor TCR beta sequences that were also found in the peripheral blood of the same patient. Here the immuneACCESS table is served through TCRdb, limited to in-frame sequences with V and J called. Missing clones are a known gap in these copies; in checked studies unresolved V genes cover under half, and the rest lacks a known reason. V and J calls and clone size are as listed in that table; D and trimming were resolved from the DNA. The sample records 80,000 to 100,000 clones, around three quarters of which are singletons. Jointly, the top ten make up around 6% of the sample.

The sequenced sample was blood, obtained before dendritic cell vaccination. This TCR came from a human donor with glioblastoma. The sequence is built from TRBV5-1 and TRBJ2-1; TRBD2 aligns with 11 central bases. The DNA sequence is TGCGCCAGCAGCCCTTTAACTAGCGGGAGTTACGATGAGCAGTTCTTC. This translates into CASSPLTSGSYDEQFF.